The rows below give T cell receptor beta chains drawn from one sample of a study of T cells after yellow fever vaccination. A single record per CDR3 protein comes from TCRdb applying MiXCR to the 5' RACE reads. Among 620,000 or so distinct CDR3 sequences listed, 12% were seen once. The material was PBMCs, obtained on the day of the yellow fever booster vaccination. The receptor set was obtained from a young man who received the YFV17D yellow fever vaccine. Each CDR3 is given with its conserved first and last residue. D genes are given only for firm matches. Expanded clones are given a class, and other clones once, few, many or no size at all.

v_gene	j_gene	abundance	d_gene	CDR3aa	CDR3nt
TRBV5-4	TRBJ2-7	many	-	CASSLSQGTYEQYF	TGTGCCAGCAGCTTAAGCCAGGGGACCTACGAGCAGTACTTC
TRBV29-1	TRBJ2-1	-	-	CSVEETGFEQFF	TGCAGCGTTGAAGAAACAGGATTTGAGCAGTTCTTC
TRBV2	TRBJ2-1	-	-	CASRSFSGTYDEQFF	TGTGCCAGCAGATCTTTTTCGGGTACCTACGATGAGCAGTTCTTC
TRBV4-1	TRBJ2-1	-	TRBD1	CASSPFGTGTTNEQFF	TGCGCCAGCAGCCCCTTCGGGACAGGGACAACTAATGAGCAGTTCTTC
TRBV5-4	TRBJ2-1	-	-	CASSLPPQGGSNEQFF	TGTGCCAGCAGCTTGCCGCCCCAGGGAGGTTCCAATGAGCAGTTCTTC
TRBV29-1	TRBJ1-1	few	-	CSVNLGSEAFF	TGCAGCGTCAATCTGGGATCTGAAGCTTTCTTT
TRBV6-2/TRBV6-3	TRBJ1-6	-	TRBD1	CASSYPGQTNSPLHF	TGTGCCAGCAGTTACCCGGGACAGACTAATTCACCCCTCCACTTT
TRBV6-1	TRBJ2-1	few	-	CASSAGPTASYNEQFF	TGTGCCAGCAGCGCCGGACCGACCGCCTCCTACAATGAGCAGTTCTTC
TRBV6-1	TRBJ1-6	-	-	CASSALTAWILHF	TGTGCCAGCAGTGCCTTGACAGCTTGGATCCTCCACTTT
TRBV20-1	TRBJ1-2	few	-	CSATTGTFYGYTF	TGCAGTGCTACTACCGGGACCTTCTATGGCTACACCTTC
TRBV5-5	TRBJ2-1	many	-	CASSLISTRNEQFF	TGTGCCAGCAGCTTGATCAGTACCAGAAATGAGCAGTTCTTC
TRBV20-1	TRBJ1-5	-	-	CSASRRNQPQHF	TGCAGTGCTAGTAGGCGAAATCAGCCCCAGCATTTT
TRBV7-9	TRBJ1-5	-	-	CASSPDSGQPQHF	TGTGCCAGCAGCCCAGACTCCGGCCAGCCCCAGCATTTT
TRBV5-1	TRBJ2-7	-	TRBD1	CASTRDRDGEQYF	TGCGCCAGCACCAGGGACAGGGACGGCGAGCAGTACTTC
TRBV10-2	TRBJ2-5	many	TRBD2	CASSATSGSSRETQYF	TGCGCCAGCAGTGCAACTAGCGGGAGTTCCAGGGAGACCCAGTACTTC
TRBV6-2/TRBV6-3	TRBJ2-7	-	TRBD1	CASGRSGTGSDYEQYF	TGTGCCAGCGGCCGTTCTGGGACAGGGTCCGACTACGAGCAGTACTTC
TRBV28	TRBJ1-6	few	-	CASSSRTASSYNSPLHF	TGTGCCAGCAGTTCTCGGACAGCGAGCTCCTATAATTCACCCCTCCACTTT
TRBV6-2/TRBV6-3	TRBJ2-7	-	-	CASSYRERIYEQYF	TGTGCCAGCAGTTACCGGGAGAGAATCTACGAGCAGTACTTC
TRBV18	TRBJ2-5	-	TRBD2	CASSPSGLADQETQYF	TGTGCCAGCTCACCAAGTGGACTAGCGGACCAAGAGACCCAGTACTTC
TRBV29-1	TRBJ1-1	-	-	CSVQGPRLFTEAFF	TGCAGCGTTCAAGGCCCCCGATTGTTCACTGAAGCTTTCTTT
TRBV28	TRBJ2-7	-	TRBD1	CASRPRDRVTNEQYF	TGTGCCAGCAGACCACGGGACAGGGTTACAAACGAGCAGTACTTC
TRBV20-1	TRBJ2-7	-	TRBD2	CSANGLAGGKSEQYF	TGCAGTGCTAACGGGCTAGCGGGAGGGAAATCCGAGCAGTACTTC
TRBV9	TRBJ2-2	-	-	CASSVEHGELFF	TGTGCCAGCAGCGTAGAACACGGGGAGCTGTTTTTT
TRBV5-1	TRBJ2-7	few	-	CASSSPDRGVYEQYF	TGCGCCAGCAGCTCCCCTGACCGTGGGGTTTACGAGCAGTACTTC
TRBV7-9	TRBJ2-5	-	TRBD2	CASSTLGRTSVRAQYF	TGTGCCAGCAGCACCTTGGGTCGGACTAGCGTCCGGGCCCAGTACTTC
TRBV20-1	TRBJ2-5	-	-	CSAREYAETQYF	TGCAGTGCTAGAGAGTACGCAGAGACCCAGTACTTC
TRBV27	TRBJ2-2	-	TRBD1	CASSLGQGVRTGELFF	TGTGCCAGCAGTTTGGGACAGGGGGTTCGCACCGGGGAGCTGTTTTTT
TRBV30	TRBJ2-1	many	-	CARQTTDSEGEQFF	TGTGCCCGCCAAACGACCGACAGCGAGGGTGAGCAGTTCTTC
TRBV10-1	TRBJ2-7	few	-	CASGDTYEQYF	TGCGCCAGCGGGGATACCTACGAGCAGTACTTC
TRBV7-2	TRBJ1-2	once	-	CASIPEGGDGYTF	TGTGCCAGCATTCCCGAGGGCGGGGATGGCTACACCTTC
TRBV5-6	TRBJ1-1	-	-	CASSLLKARLNTEAFF	TGTGCCAGCAGCTTGTTAAAGGCCAGATTGAACACTGAAGCTTTCTTT
TRBV6-2/TRBV6-3	TRBJ2-2	few	-	CASSRTTDTYTGELFF	TGTGCCAGCAGCCGCACAACAGACACTTACACCGGGGAGCTGTTTTTT
TRBV20-1	TRBJ1-5	few	-	CSARRLFDTQHF	TGCAGTGCTAGGCGGCTTTTCGATACGCAGCATTTT
TRBV3-1	TRBJ2-1	many	-	CASSQDHGQLGDEQFF	TGTGCCAGCAGCCAAGATCACGGCCAGTTAGGGGATGAGCAGTTCTTC
TRBV4-3	TRBJ1-4	few	-	CASSQEKRGWEKLFF	TGCGCCAGCAGCCAAGAAAAAAGGGGATGGGAAAAACTGTTTTTT
TRBV4-2	TRBJ2-5	-	TRBD2	CASSRSSGIPQETQYF	TGTGCCAGCAGCCGGTCTAGCGGGATCCCGCAAGAGACCCAGTACTTC
TRBV4-3	TRBJ2-7	-	TRBD2	CASSQEGGWTSGSYEQYF	TGCGCCAGCAGCCAAGAAGGGGGATGGACTAGCGGGAGTTACGAGCAGTACTTC
TRBV9	TRBJ2-1	many	-	CASSVVPRGNEQFF	TGTGCCAGCAGCGTAGTGCCCCGAGGGAATGAGCAGTTCTTC
TRBV12-3/TRBV12-4	TRBJ1-1	many	TRBD1	CASSPGQKNTEAFF	TGTGCCAGCAGCCCGGGACAGAAGAACACTGAAGCTTTCTTT
TRBV19	TRBJ1-3	few	-	CASSPGLRGDTIYF	TGTGCCAGTAGTCCGGGACTCAGAGGCGACACCATATATTTT
TRBV7-2	TRBJ2-7	many	TRBD2	CASRLRAGGAMYEQYF	TGTGCCAGCAGATTACGGGCGGGGGGGGCAATGTACGAGCAGTACTTC
TRBV4-1	TRBJ2-7	few	TRBD2	CASSQRLAGGRKDEQYF	TGCGCCAGCAGCCAAAGGTTGGCGGGAGGCAGAAAGGACGAGCAGTACTTC
TRBV11-3	TRBJ2-2	-	TRBD2	CASSSRLAGGPTGELFF	TGTGCCAGCAGCTCCAGACTAGCGGGAGGGCCCACCGGGGAGCTGTTTTTT
TRBV25-1	TRBJ2-1	-	TRBD2	CASRALGREAYNEQFF	TGTGCCAGCAGAGCCCTGGGGCGGGAGGCCTACAATGAGCAGTTCTTC
TRBV6-5	TRBJ2-1	-	TRBD2	CASSYRPGTSGTNEQFF	TGTGCCAGCAGTTATCGACCCGGGACTAGCGGGACCAATGAGCAGTTCTTC
TRBV7-2	TRBJ2-4	many	TRBD2	CASSWGGLPPNIQYF	TGTGCCAGCAGCTGGGGGGGACTACCCCCGAACATTCAGTACTTC